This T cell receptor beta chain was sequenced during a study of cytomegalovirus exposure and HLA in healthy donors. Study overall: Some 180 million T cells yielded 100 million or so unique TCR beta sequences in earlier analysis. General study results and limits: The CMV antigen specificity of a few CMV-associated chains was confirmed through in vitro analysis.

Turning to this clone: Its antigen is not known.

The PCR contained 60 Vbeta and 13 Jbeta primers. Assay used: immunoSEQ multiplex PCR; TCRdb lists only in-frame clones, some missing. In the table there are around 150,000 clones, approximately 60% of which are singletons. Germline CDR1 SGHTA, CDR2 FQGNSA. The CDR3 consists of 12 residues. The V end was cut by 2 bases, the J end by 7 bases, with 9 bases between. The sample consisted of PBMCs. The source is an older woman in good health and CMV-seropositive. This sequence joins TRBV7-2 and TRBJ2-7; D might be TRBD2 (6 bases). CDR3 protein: CASSLRGGEQYF. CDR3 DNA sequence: TGTGCCAGCAGCTTAAGAGGAGGGGAGCAGTACTTC.